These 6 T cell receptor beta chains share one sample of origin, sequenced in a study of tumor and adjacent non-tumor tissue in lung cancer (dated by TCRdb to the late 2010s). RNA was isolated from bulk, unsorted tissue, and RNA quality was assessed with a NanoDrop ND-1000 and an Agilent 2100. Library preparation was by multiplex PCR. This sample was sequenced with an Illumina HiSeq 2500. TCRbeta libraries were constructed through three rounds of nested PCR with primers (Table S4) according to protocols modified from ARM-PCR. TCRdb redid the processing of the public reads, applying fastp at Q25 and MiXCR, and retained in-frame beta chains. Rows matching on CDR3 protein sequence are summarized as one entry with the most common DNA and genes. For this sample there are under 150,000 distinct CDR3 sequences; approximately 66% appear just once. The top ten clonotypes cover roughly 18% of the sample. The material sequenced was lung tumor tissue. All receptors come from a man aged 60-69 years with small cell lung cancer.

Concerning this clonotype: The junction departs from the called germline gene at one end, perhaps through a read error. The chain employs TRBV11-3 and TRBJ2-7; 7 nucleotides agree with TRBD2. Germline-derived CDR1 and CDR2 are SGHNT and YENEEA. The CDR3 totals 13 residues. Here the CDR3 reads CASSRTRFYEQYF. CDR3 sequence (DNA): TGTGCTAGCAGCCGGACTAGGTTCTACGAGCAGTACTTC.

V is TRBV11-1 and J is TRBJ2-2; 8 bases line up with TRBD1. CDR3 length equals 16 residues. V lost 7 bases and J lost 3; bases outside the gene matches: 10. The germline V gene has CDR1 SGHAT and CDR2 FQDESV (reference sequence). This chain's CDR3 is CASNSPDRVDTGELFF. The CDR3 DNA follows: TGTGCCAGCAATTCCCCGGACAGGGTGGACACCGGGGAGCTGTTTTTT.

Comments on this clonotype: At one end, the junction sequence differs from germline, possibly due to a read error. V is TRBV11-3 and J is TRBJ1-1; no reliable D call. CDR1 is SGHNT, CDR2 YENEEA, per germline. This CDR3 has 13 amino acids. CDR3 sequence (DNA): TGTGCCAACAGCTCCGAAGTGGACACTGAAGCTTTCTTT. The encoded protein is CANSSEVDTEAFF.

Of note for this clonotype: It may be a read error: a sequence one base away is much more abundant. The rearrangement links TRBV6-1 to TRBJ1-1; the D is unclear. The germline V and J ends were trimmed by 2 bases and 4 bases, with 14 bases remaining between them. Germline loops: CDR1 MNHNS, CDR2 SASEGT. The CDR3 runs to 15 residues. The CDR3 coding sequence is TGTGCCAGCAGTGAATTCGGCGGCGATTTCACTGAAGCTTTCTTT. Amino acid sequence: CASSEFGGDFTEAFF.

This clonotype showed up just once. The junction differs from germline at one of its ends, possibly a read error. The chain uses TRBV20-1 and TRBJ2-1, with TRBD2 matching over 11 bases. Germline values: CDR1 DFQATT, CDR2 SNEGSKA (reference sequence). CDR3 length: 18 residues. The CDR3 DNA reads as TGTATTGCTAGAGAGCCTAGCGGGAGGAAAAGGACCTACAATGAGCAGTTCTTC. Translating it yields CIAREPSGRKRTYNEQFF.

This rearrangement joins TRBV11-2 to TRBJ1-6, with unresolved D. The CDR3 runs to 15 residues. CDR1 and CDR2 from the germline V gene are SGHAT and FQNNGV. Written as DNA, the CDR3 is TGTGTCAGAAGCTTACTGCACGGTCAGAACTCACCCCTCCACTTT. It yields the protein CVRSLLHGQNSPLHF.